This TCR beta chain was profiled in a study of blood T cell repertoires in COVID-19 (TCRdb year 2020). In terms of the full investigation: Samples covering the acute and convalescent phases of COVID-19 were provided by collaborators in the United States, Italy and Spain. The prospective study material was composed of cDNA or gDNA derived from T cells, B-cell-depleted T cells, or PBMCs. The dataset comprised deeply sampled blood TCRbeta repertoires from subjects exposed to, actively infected with, or recovered from COVID-19. The repertoires were released in a freely available public database meant as a resource for research on the immune response to SARS-CoV-2. Samples were obtained from the ongoing ImmuneRACE study (first 160 participants) and from over 1,000 subjects provided by 6 global collaborators. Nearly every sample came with metadata listing a de-identified subject ID, COVID-19 status, age in years and sex. Where HLA class I and class II types were available, the types were taken from metadata supplied by the sample provider, not from assay-based typing.

The paper's findings and limits, for the study overall: Clinical and demographic metadata were provided uncurated, with the amount varying by source and participant.

TCRbeta CDR3 regions were amplified from genomic DNA using the immunoSEQ Assay, a bias-controlled multiplex PCR. On the study's bioinformatics: The number of nucleated cells in each sample was estimated by amplification of reference gene primers within the assay. Sequence reads were collapsed and filtered to measure the absolute abundance of every unique TCRbeta CDR3 rearrangement. For each sample, productive Simpson clonality was calculated as the square root of Simpson's diversity index across productive rearrangements. The source is immuneACCESS, and TCRdb retained only in-frame sequences with V and J called. Part of the clones is not carried over; for the studies checked, unresolved V genes explain less than half of this, and the remainder is unexplained. The V and J calls and the clone size are those of that table, but D and trimming were determined from the DNA. The sample profile shows roughly 320,000 clones; around 86% of them were found once. Of the sample, over 3.5% falls within the top ten clones.

Reading the germline V gene gives CDR1 SGHDT and CDR2 YYEEEE. Trimmed from V: 4 bases; trimmed from J: 10 bases; junction bases lacking a gene match: 10. Its CDR3 holds 15 amino acids, cysteine through phenylalanine. This entry keeps only the CDR3 DNA: 45 bases, framed from base 1. This clone was observed once. Its antigen is not yet known. There are no base qualities to consult, and no much larger clone falls within one base. Participants in the prospective study were aged roughly 18 to 100 years, lived in 20 to 25 United States geographic areas, and enrolled through a virtual design. Cohort assignment in the prospective study relied on participant-reported clinical history from a screening survey and a study questionnaire. For ImmuneRACE Cohort 3, a participant was defined as recovered based on two consecutive negative NP/OP PCR tests, clearance by a healthcare professional, or resolution of symptoms. In the prospective study, whole blood, serum and a nasopharyngeal or oropharyngeal swab were collected from each participant by mobile phlebotomists. Participants in the prospective study had the option to provide additional blood draws and questionnaires over a roughly 2-month period. Blood samples from the prospective study were shipped frozen or at room temperature prior to DNA extraction.

The sequence came from a man aged 25-40 years who had recovered from COVID-19. The V gene is TRBV5-6 and the J gene is TRBJ1-6, and TRBD1 matches 8 of the central bases. The sequenced material came from PBMCs or T cells enriched from blood (not recorded which). The nucleotide sequence is TGTGCCAGCAGCCGGAATACAGGGGGAAGGTCACCCCTCCACTTT. It translates to CASSRNTGGRSPLHF.